The clone carrying this TCR beta chain was seen a few times. The data were taken from a study of blood T cell repertoires in COVID-19. Study information: Both acute and convalescent COVID-19 samples were obtained from the United States, Italy and Spain. The analysed material was cDNA or gDNA that came from T cells, B-cell-depleted T cells, or PBMCs.

The table came from immunoSEQ multiplex PCR; TCRdb's copy has only in-frame clones and leaves some out. Here the sample spans over 100,000 clones, approximately 84% being singletons. This CDR3 comprises 15 residues. Germline trimming cut 5 bases from V and 4 bases from J; bases unmatched to any gene: 10. CDR1 SGHDN and CDR2 FVKESK come from the germline V gene. Sequencing was performed on peripheral blood. The sequence was obtained from a man in his forties with active or convalescent COVID-19. This chain uses TRBV14 with TRBJ1-2; 7 nucleotides line up with TRBD1. The CDR3 here is CASSKTGTATYGYTF. CDR3 DNA sequence: TGTGCCAGCAGCAAGACCGGGACAGCGACCTATGGCTACACCTTC. Filled out from reference TRBV14 and TRBJ1-2, the complete variable domain reads EAGVTQFPSHSVIEKGQTVTLRCDPISGHDNLYWYRRVMGKEIKFLLHFVKESKQDESGMPNNRFLAERTGGTYSTLKVQPAELEDSGVYFCASSKTGTATYGYTFGSGTRLTVV.